This paragraph reports one T cell receptor beta chain. No antigen is known for it. Amplification used 60 Vbeta primers and 13 Jbeta primers. TCRdb's table, derived via immunoSEQ multiplex PCR, lists solely in-frame clones and lacks some. The profile shows some 120,000 clones, roughly 73% of them singletons. This sample stems from a study of cytomegalovirus exposure and HLA in healthy donors. Germline V lookup: CDR1 WNHNN, CDR2 SYGVQD (reference sequence). V lost 6 bases, J lost 4 bases, and 12 bases lay in between. The CDR3 sequence is 13 residues long. Study-level findings and limits: In vitro work confirmed that three CMV-associated chains recognize CMV antigens. Productive status was seen about 90% or about 30% of the time for most TCR beta V segments in an earlier analysis.

Specimen: PBMCs. The receptor was derived from a man in his sixties in good health and CMV-seropositive. The genes are TRBV10-1 and TRBJ1-2, with a weak D call TRBD1 (6 bases). CDR3 region: CASSQGRSYGYTF. The CDR3, as DNA: TGCGCCAGCAGCCAGGGGAGATCCTATGGCTACACCTTC.